The 17 T cell receptor beta chains below come from one sample, sequenced in a study of T cell responses to AZD1222 COVID-19 vaccine. The table came from immunoSEQ multiplex PCR; TCRdb's copy has only in-frame clones and leaves some out. This table has over 110,000 clones, 92% appearing once. Sequences were derived from peripheral blood, sampled on day 0 of AZD1222 vaccination. Receptors originate from an adult in good health.

The sample holds one count of this clone. This chain joins TRBV2 and TRBJ1-2; a weak D match, TRBD1 (5 bases). Trimming left V 4 bases short and J 7 bases short, with 10 bases between. Germline CDR1 and CDR2: SNHLY and FYNNEI. The CDR3 consists of 12 residues. The DNA for the CDR3 is TGTGCCAGCAGTGTTTCTGGGACTGGCTACACCTTC. Protein: CASSVSGTGYTF. Complete variable domain (other parts from reference TRBV2 and TRBJ1-2): EPEVTQTPSHQVTQMGQEVILRCVPISNHLYFYWYRQILGQKVEFLVSFYNNEISEKSEIFDDQFSVERPDGSNFTLKIRSTKLEDSAMYFCASSVSGTGYTFGSGTRLTVV.

V is TRBV6-5 and J is TRBJ2-5, with D maybe TRBD1 (5 bases). Germline V gives CDR1 MNHEY, CDR2 SVGAGI. V was trimmed by 2 bases and J by 4 bases, leaving 8 bases between them. The CDR3 loop spans 13 amino acids. CDR3 protein: CASSYRGTETQYF. Here the CDR3 DNA reads TGTGCCAGCAGTTACAGGGGAACAGAGACCCAGTACTTC.

The chain employs TRBV6-5 and TRBJ1-3; D uncertain. Germline V gene lookup returns CDR1 MNHEY and CDR2 SVGAGI. This CDR3 has 15 residues. Trimming took off 7 bases at V and 0 bases at J, with 13 bases between the two ends. CDR3 loop: CASTLDWSSGNTIYF. The CDR3 DNA sequence: TGTGCCAGCACCTTGGACTGGAGCTCTGGAAACACCATATATTTT.

The rearrangement joins TRBV6-5 to TRBJ2-1, with 7 nucleotides matching TRBD2. The CDR3 totals 14 residues. V shed 3 bases, J shed 9 bases, and the junction held 8 bases outside the gene matches. The V gene's germline CDR1 is MNHEY and CDR2 SVGAGI. The DNA of the CDR3 is TGTGCCAGCAGTTATGGGGACTACCGTGGTGAGCAGTTCTTC. Amino acid sequence: CASSYGDYRGEQFF.

V is TRBV28 and J is TRBJ1-3; D is possibly TRBD1 (5 bases). The V end lost 6 bases, the J end lost 4 bases, and 16 bases lay between the germline ends. CDR1 and CDR2 (germline): MDHEN, SYDVKM. This CDR3 contains 15 residues. CDR3 sequence reads: CASRVSGGAGNTIYF. CDR3 DNA sequence: TGTGCCAGCAGGGTTTCGGGGGGTGCCGGAAACACCATATATTTT.

The V gene is TRBV10-3, the J gene TRBJ2-1, with a weak D call TRBD2 (5 bases). The CDR3 totals 15 residues. V shed 3 bases and J shed 4 bases, with 13 bases lying between them. Germline CDR1 reads ENHRY; CDR2 reads SYGVKD. CDR3 in DNA: TGTGCCATCAGTGAACGGGGTGCTGAATACAATGAGCAGTTCTTC. It yields the protein CAISERGAEYNEQFF.

The rearrangement uses TRBV20-1 and TRBJ2-1; 10 bases are a match to TRBD2. CDR1 DFQATT and CDR2 SNEGSKA come from the germline V gene (reference sequence). The CDR3 runs 14 residues. V was clipped by 3 bases and J by 4 bases; unmatched bases: 3. In DNA, the CDR3 is TGCAGTGCTAGTACTAGCGGGACTTACAATGAGCAGTTCTTC. This gives the protein CSASTSGTYNEQFF.

The chain is built from TRBV28 and TRBJ2-1; 12 nucleotides align to TRBD1. In germline, CDR1 is MDHEN, CDR2 SYDVKM. CDR3 length equals 19 residues. The V segment lost 6 bases and the J segment 3 bases; nucleotides outside the gene matches: 15. For the CDR3, the DNA is TGTGCCAGCAGGGGACAGGGGGCCCGTTGGCTAGCGGACTACAATGAGCAGTTCTTC. Protein: CASRGQGARWLADYNEQFF.

The chain employs TRBV6-5 and TRBJ1-5; 8 bases agree with TRBD1. V lost 6 bases and J lost 6; bases outside the gene matches: 4. The length of the CDR3 is 13 residues. Germline lookup yields CDR1 MNHEY and CDR2 SVGAGI. This CDR3 is CASSQGAGQPQHF. CDR3 DNA: TGTGCCAGCAGCCAGGGGGCGGGTCAGCCCCAGCATTTT.

The chain is built from TRBV7-9 and TRBJ2-7, with 9 bases that match TRBD1. Germline V gives CDR1 SEHNR, CDR2 FQNEAQ (reference sequence). The trim removed 4 bases at V and 6 bases at J, leaving 7 bases unmatched. The CDR3 runs 14 residues. Here the CDR3 reads CASSSGTGFGEQYF. CDR3 DNA: TGTGCCAGCAGCTCCGGGACAGGGTTTGGCGAGCAGTACTTC.

The chain is built from TRBV5-1 and TRBJ1-2, with 7 bases lining up with TRBD1. CDR3 length: 15 residues. V lost 4 bases, J lost 0 bases, and 6 bases stayed unmatched. CDR1 and CDR2 from the germline V gene are SGHRS and YFSETQ. The CDR3 DNA reads TGCGCCAGCAGCCCGAGACAGGGAACTAACTATGGCTACACCTTC. Translation gives CASSPRQGTNYGYTF.

The CDR3 here is CASSFTRGELFF. In DNA, the CDR3 is TGTGCCAGCAGTTTTACTCGCGGGGAGCTGTTTTTT. J is TRBJ2-2 and V is TRBV13; no firm D call. The germline CDR1 and CDR2 sequences are PRHDT and FYEKMQ (reference sequence). The CDR3 covers 12 residues. The V and J ends lost 6 bases and 7 bases respectively, with 9 bases between them.

V gene TRBV9 combines with J gene TRBJ2-2; no clear D. CDR1 and CDR2 from the germline V gene are SGDLS and YYNGEE. The V end lost 0 bases, the J end lost 9 bases, and 6 bases lay between the germline ends. This CDR3 comprises 12 residues. CDR3 protein: CASSVGPRELFF. In nucleotides, the CDR3 is TGTGCCAGCAGCGTAGGGCCTCGGGAGCTGTTTTTT.

V usage is TRBV9 and J usage is TRBJ1-1, with 8 positions matching TRBD1. V was clipped by 4 bases and J by 4 bases; unmatched bases: 9. The CDR3 has 15 residues. Germline CDR1 and CDR2: SGDLS and YYNGEE. CDR3 protein: CASSRFQGAGTEAFF. Here the CDR3 DNA reads TGTGCCAGCAGCCGATTCCAGGGGGCCGGCACTGAAGCTTTCTTT.

V is TRBV19 and J is TRBJ1-1, with TRBD1 as a possible D gene (5 bases). Germline values: CDR1 LNHDA, CDR2 SQIVND (reference sequence). The CDR3 spans 11 residues. V dropped 7 bases and J dropped 8 bases, with 11 bases sitting between them. In DNA, the CDR3 is TGTGCCAGTACCGGAGAGGGGGAAGCTTTCTTT. It is translated as CASTGEGEAFF.

The V gene is TRBV24-1, the J gene TRBJ2-6; no definite D call. Germline V gives CDR1 KGHDR, CDR2 SFDVKD. V was shortened by 0 bases and J by 1 base, with 6 bases between the two germline ends. The CDR3 extends over 16 amino acids. The CDR3 here is CATSDLQQSGANVLTF. The CDR3 bases are TGTGCCACCAGTGATTTGCAGCAATCTGGGGCCAACGTCCTGACTTTC.

This chain's CDR3 is CASSLDMNTEAFF. The CDR3 nucleotides are TGTGCCAGCAGCTTAGATATGAACACTGAAGCTTTCTTT. This sequence joins TRBV5-4 and TRBJ1-1, with no clear D. V lost 2 bases and J 0 bases, leaving 5 bases between the germline ends. This CDR3 comprises 13 residues. CDR1 is SGHNT and CDR2 is YYREEE in the germline V gene (reference sequence).